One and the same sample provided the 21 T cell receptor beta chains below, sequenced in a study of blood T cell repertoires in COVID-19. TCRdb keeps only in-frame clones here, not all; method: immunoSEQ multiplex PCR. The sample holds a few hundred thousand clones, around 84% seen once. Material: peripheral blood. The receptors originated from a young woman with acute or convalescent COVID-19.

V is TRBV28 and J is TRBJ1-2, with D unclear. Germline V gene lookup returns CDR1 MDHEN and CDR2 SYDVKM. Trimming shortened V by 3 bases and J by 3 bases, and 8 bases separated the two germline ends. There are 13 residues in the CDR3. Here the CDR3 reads CASSFGGDYGYTF. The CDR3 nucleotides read TGTGCCAGCAGTTTCGGCGGCGACTATGGCTACACCTTC.

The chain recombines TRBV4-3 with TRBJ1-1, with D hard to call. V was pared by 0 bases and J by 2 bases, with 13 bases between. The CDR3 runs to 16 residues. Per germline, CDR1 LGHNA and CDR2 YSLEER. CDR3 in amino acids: CASSQDRWETNTEAFF. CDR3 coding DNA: TGCGCCAGCAGCCAAGATCGTTGGGAGACTAACACTGAAGCTTTCTTT.

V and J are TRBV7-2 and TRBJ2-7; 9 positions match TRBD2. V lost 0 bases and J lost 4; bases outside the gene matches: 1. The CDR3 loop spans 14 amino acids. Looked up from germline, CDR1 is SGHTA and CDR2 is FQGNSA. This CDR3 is CASSLAREGYEQYF. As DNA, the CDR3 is TGTGCCAGCAGCTTAGCGCGGGAGGGATACGAGCAGTACTTC.

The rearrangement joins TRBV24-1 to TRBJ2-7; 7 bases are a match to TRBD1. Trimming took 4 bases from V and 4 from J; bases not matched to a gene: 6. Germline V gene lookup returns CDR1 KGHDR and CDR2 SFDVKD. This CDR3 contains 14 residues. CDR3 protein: CATSDPGQRYEQYF. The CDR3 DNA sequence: TGTGCCACCAGTGACCCGGGACAGCGATACGAGCAGTACTTC.

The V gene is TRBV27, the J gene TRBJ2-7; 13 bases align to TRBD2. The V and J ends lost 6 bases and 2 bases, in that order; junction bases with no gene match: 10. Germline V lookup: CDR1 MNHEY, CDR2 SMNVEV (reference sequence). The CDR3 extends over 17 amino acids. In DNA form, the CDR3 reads TGTGCCAGCAGCCCCACTAGCGGGAGGGCCGAGGCCTACGAGCAGTACTTC. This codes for CASSPTSGRAEAYEQYF.

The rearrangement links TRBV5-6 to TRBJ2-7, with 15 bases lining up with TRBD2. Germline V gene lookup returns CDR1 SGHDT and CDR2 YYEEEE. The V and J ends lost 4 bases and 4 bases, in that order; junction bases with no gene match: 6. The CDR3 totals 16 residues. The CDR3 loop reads CASSPGLAGGRYEQYF. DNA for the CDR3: TGTGCCAGCAGCCCCGGACTAGCGGGAGGGCGGTACGAGCAGTACTTC. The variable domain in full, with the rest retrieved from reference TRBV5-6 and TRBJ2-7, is DAGVTQSPTHLIKTRGQQVTLRCSPKSGHDTVSWYQQALGQGPQFIFQYYEEEERQRGNFPDRFSGHQFPNYSSELNVNALLLGDSALYLCASSPGLAGGRYEQYFGPGTRLTVT.

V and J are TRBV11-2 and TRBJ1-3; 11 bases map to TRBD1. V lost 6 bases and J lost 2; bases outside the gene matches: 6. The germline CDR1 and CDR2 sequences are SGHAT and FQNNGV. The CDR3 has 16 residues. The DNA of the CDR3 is TGTGCCAGCAGTCTAATGGGACAGGGGGCTGGAAACACCATATATTTT. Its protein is CASSLMGQGAGNTIYF.

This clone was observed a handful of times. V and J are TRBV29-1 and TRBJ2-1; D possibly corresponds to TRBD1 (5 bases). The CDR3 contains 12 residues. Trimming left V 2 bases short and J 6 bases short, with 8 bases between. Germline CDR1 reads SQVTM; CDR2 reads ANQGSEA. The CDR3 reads CSVEKQVNEQFF. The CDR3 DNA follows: TGCAGCGTTGAAAAACAGGTCAATGAGCAGTTCTTC.

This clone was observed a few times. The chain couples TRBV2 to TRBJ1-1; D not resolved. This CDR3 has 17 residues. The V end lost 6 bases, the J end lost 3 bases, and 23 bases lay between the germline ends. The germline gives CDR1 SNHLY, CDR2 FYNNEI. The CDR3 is CASRKARGGFSDTEAFF. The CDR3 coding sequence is TGTGCCAGCAGGAAAGCGAGAGGAGGTTTTAGTGACACTGAAGCTTTCTTT.

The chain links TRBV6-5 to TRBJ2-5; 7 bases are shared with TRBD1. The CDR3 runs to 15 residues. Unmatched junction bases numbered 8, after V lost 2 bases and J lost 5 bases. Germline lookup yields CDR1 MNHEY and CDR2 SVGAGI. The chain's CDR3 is CASSYETGIVETQYF. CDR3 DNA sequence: TGTGCCAGCAGTTACGAGACAGGGATAGTGGAGACCCAGTACTTC.

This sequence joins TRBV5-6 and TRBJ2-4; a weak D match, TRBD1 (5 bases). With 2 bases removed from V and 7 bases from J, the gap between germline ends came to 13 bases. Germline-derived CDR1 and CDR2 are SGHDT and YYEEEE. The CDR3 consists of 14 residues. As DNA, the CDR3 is TGTGCCAGCAGCTTTTTGCAGGGTGGGAACATTCAGTACTTC. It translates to CASSFLQGGNIQYF.

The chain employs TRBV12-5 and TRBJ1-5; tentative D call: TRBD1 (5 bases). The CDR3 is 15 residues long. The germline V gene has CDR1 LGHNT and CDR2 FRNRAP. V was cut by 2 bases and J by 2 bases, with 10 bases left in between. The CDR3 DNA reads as TGTGCTAGTGGTTTGTCGGGGGAGGGCAATCAGCCCCAGCATTTT. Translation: CASGLSGEGNQPQHF.

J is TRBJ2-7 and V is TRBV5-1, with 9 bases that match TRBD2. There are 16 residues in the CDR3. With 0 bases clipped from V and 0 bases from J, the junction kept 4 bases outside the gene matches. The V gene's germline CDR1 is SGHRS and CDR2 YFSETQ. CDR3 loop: CASSLAASGISYEQYF. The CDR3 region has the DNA TGCGCCAGCAGCTTGGCGGCTAGCGGGATCTCCTACGAGCAGTACTTC.

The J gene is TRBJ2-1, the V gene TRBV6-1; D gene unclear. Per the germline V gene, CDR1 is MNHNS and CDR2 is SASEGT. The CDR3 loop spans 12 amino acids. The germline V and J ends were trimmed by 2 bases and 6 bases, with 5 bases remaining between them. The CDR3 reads CASSESINEQFF. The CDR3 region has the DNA TGTGCCAGCAGTGAATCCATCAATGAGCAGTTCTTC.

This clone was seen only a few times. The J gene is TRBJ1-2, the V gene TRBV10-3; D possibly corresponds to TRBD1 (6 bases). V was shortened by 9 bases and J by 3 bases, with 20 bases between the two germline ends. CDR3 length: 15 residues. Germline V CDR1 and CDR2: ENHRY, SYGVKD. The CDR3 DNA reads TGTGCCATAGCAGAGGCGGCAGGGGAATACTATGGCTACACCTTC. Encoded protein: CAIAEAAGEYYGYTF.

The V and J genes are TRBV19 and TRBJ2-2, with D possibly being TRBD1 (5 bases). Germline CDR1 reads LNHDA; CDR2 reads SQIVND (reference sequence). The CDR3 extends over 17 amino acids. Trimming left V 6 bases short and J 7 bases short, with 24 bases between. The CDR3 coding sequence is TGTGCCAGTAGGACGCGGACAACCGGGCCCCCCCTCGGGGAGCTGTTTTTT. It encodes CASRTRTTGPPLGELFF. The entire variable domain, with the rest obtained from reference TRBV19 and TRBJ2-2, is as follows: DGGITQSPKYLFRKEGQNVTLSCEQNLNHDAMYWYRQDPGQGLRLIYYSQIVNDFQKGDIAEGYSVSREKKESFPLTVTSAQKNPTAFYLCASRTRTTGPPLGELFFGEGSRLTVL.

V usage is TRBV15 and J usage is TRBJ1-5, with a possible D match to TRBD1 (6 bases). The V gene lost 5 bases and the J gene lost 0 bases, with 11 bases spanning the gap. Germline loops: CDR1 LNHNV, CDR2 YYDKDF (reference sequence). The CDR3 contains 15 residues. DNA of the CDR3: TGTGCCACCAGCGGCCCAGGGGTTAGCAATCAGCCCCAGCATTTT. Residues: CATSGPGVSNQPQHF.

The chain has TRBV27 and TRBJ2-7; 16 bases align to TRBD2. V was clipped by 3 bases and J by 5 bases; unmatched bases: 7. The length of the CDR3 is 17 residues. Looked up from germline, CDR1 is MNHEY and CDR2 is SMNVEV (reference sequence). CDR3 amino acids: CASSLSPGLAGGDEQYF. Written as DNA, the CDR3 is TGTGCCAGCAGTTTGAGTCCGGGACTAGCGGGAGGGGACGAGCAGTACTTC.

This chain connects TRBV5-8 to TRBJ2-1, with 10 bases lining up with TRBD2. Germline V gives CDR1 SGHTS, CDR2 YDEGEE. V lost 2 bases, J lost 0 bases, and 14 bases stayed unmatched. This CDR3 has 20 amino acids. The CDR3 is CASSFSTSGTRGGSYNEQFF. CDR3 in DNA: TGTGCCAGCAGCTTTAGTACTAGCGGGACCCGGGGGGGCTCCTACAATGAGCAGTTCTTC.

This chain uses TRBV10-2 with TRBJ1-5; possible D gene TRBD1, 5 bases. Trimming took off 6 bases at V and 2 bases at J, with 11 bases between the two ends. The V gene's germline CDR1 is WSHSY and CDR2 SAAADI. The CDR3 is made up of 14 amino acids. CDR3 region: CASRDTQGNQPQHF. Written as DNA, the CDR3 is TGCGCCAGCAGGGACACCCAGGGCAATCAGCCCCAGCATTTT.

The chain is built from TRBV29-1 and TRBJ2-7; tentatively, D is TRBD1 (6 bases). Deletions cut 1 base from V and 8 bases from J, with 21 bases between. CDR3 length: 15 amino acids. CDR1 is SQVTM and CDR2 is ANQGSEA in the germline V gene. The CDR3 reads CSVEGEKGWDNQQYF. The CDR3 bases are TGCAGCGTTGAAGGTGAAAAAGGTTGGGACAATCAGCAGTACTTC.